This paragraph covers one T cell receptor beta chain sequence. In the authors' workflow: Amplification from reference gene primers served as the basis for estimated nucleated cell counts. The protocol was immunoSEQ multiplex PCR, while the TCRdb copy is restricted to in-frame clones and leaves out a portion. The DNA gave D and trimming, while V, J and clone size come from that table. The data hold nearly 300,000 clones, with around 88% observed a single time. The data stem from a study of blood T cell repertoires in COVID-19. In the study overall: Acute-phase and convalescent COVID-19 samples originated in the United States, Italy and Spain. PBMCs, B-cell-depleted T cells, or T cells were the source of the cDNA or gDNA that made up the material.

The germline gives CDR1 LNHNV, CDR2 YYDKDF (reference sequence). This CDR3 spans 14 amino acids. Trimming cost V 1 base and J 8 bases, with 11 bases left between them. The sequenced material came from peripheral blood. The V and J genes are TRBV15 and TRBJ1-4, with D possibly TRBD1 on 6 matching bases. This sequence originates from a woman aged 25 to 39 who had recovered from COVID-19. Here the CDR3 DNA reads TGTGCCACCAGCAGAGTGGGGGCTGGGGAAAAACTGTTTTTT. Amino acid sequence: CATSRVGAGEKLFF.